This TCR beta chain derives from a study of cytomegalovirus exposure and HLA in healthy donors. This clone has just one count. Antigen specificity is unknown. Whole-study results and caveats: Across donors, presence/absence analyses took sequencing depth to be roughly uniform. Solely CMV serostatus was available to characterize immune exposure. A later analysis linked a missense DCLRE1C variant to TCR beta V- and J-gene trimming.

Germline values: CDR1 SGDLS, CDR2 YYNGEE. V was cut by 3 bases and J by 4 bases, with 13 bases left in between. This CDR3 is 15 amino acids long. Donors had nominal health at sampling but likely had unrecorded immune exposures. Amplification used 60 Vbeta primers and 13 Jbeta primers. Sequencing used immunoSEQ multiplex PCR; TCRdb keeps in-frame clones, though not all of them. The table lists tens of thousands of clones, roughly 78% of them singletons. This TCR came from a man aged 25 to 40 in good health and CMV-seronegative. What was sequenced was PBMCs. The chain combines TRBV9 with TRBJ1-4; TRBD1 is a possible D gene (6 bases). The CDR3 DNA follows: TGTGCCAGCAGCGGTCAATTAGGGGGTAATGAAAAACTGTTTTTT. Translating gives CASSGQLGGNEKLFF.